A single sample gave rise to the 23 T cell receptor beta chains below, sequenced in a study of blood T cells in healthy people across ages. A J-beta primer mix and a sample-barcoded 5' primer were used in a second PCR of about 7 to 12 cycles. TCRdb called the 5' RACE reads again in MiXCR, with one record for every CDR3 protein. The sample gives fewer than 600,000 distinct CDR3 sequences, about 27% of which show up once; under 4.5% is in the top ten. The sample also formed part of further work on T cells of mothers and their children.

Source material: blood. These receptors were obtained from a boy aged 2 to 9 in good health.

The chain links TRBV28 to TRBJ1-1; D is unclear. Looked up from germline, CDR1 is MDHEN and CDR2 is SYDVKM. This CDR3 is built from 12 residues. Between the trimmed V and J ends, which lost 3 bases and 6 bases, there was a span of 8 bases. CDR3 sequence reads: CASSFIGPEAFF. The DNA of the CDR3 is TGTGCCAGCAGTTTTATCGGGCCTGAAGCTTTCTTT.

This clonotype was seen many times. The V and J genes are TRBV12-3 or TRBV12-4 and TRBJ2-3; no firm D call. V lost 4 bases and J lost 5, with 4 bases in between. The CDR3 extends over 11 amino acids. This chain's CDR3 is CASSSGDTQYF. CDR3 DNA sequence: TGTGCCAGCAGTTCAGGAGATACGCAGTATTTT.

The chain has TRBV3-1 and TRBJ1-1; D gene unclear. Germline V gene lookup returns CDR1 LGHDT and CDR2 YNNKEL (reference sequence). The V end was cut by 0 bases, the J end by 1 base, with 6 bases between. The CDR3 runs to 14 residues. The CDR3 here is CASSQDIRNTEAFF. The CDR3 nucleotides read TGTGCCAGCAGCCAAGATATCAGGAACACTGAAGCTTTCTTT.

The chain has TRBV12-5 and TRBJ1-5; the D gene is possibly TRBD1 (6 bases). The CDR3 has 13 residues. Germline V gives CDR1 LGHNT, CDR2 FRNRAP. V was trimmed by 6 bases and J by 2 bases, leaving 8 bases between them. The CDR3 nucleotides are TGTGCTAGTGGCGCAGGGGGCAATCAGCCCCAGCATTTT. This encodes CASGAGGNQPQHF.

This clonotype was detected only a few times. The CDR3 nucleotides read TGCAGCGTTGTGAAGGGGGCATTGTCCAAAAACATTCAGTACTTC. The encoded protein is CSVVKGALSKNIQYF. This chain connects TRBV29-1 to TRBJ2-4, with 7 bases lining up with TRBD1. CDR1 SQVTM and CDR2 ANQGSEA come from the germline V gene. J gave up 2 bases and V 4 bases, and 8 bases lay outside the gene matches. There are 15 residues in the CDR3.

The chain links TRBV30 to TRBJ2-3, with unresolved D. Germline CDR1 reads GTSNPN; CDR2 reads SVGIG (reference sequence). This CDR3 has 16 amino acids. V was cut by 0 bases and J by 0 bases, with 13 bases left in between. The CDR3 DNA reads as TGTGCCTGGAGTGTACTAAGGTATTCTAGCACAGATACGCAGTATTTT. Amino acid sequence: CAWSVLRYSSTDTQYF. The full variable domain, in which reference TRBV30 and TRBJ2-3 provide the parts outside the CDR3, is SQTIHQWPATLVQPVGSPLSLECTVEGTSNPNLYWYRQAAGRGLQLLFYSVGIGQISSEVPQNLSASRPQDRQFILSSKKLLLSDSGFYLCAWSVLRYSSTDTQYFGPGTRLTVL.

There are many counts of this clonotype. The chain employs TRBV4-2 and TRBJ1-2; 9 positions agree with TRBD1. The CDR3 runs 15 residues. Per germline, CDR1 LGHNA and CDR2 YNFKEQ. V lost 0 bases, J lost 6 bases, and 5 bases stayed unmatched. The CDR3 spells CASSQDGTGMDGYTF. The CDR3 DNA reads TGTGCCAGCAGCCAAGACGGGACAGGGATGGATGGCTACACCTTC.

V and J are TRBV6-6 and TRBJ1-2; the D gene is possibly TRBD1 (5 bases). The V gene's germline CDR1 is MNHNY and CDR2 SVGAGI (reference sequence). The CDR3 consists of 15 residues. Trimming cost V 2 bases and J 5 bases, with 15 bases left between them. The CDR3 sequence is CASSYVQVAMYGYTF. DNA for the CDR3: TGTGCCAGCAGTTACGTACAGGTAGCGATGTATGGCTACACCTTC.

The chain joins TRBV12-3 or TRBV12-4 to TRBJ2-7; 12 bases are a match to TRBD2. This CDR3 has 14 residues. J lost 7 bases, V lost 6 bases, and 7 bases had no gene match. The CDR3 coding sequence is TGTGCCAGCAGAAGACTAGCGGGAGCAGGGGAGCAGTACTTC. As protein: CASRRLAGAGEQYF.

The chain couples TRBV3-1 to TRBJ1-2; D ambiguous. The CDR3 is 12 residues long. Trimming took 3 bases from V and 5 from J, leaving 7 bases between them. Germline-derived CDR1 and CDR2 are LGHDT and YNNKEL (reference sequence). CDR3 DNA sequence: TGTGCCAGCAGCCAGCCAGGTTATGGCTACACCTTC. Its translation: CASSQPGYGYTF.

There are many counts of this clonotype. The chain has TRBV12-3 or TRBV12-4 and TRBJ2-7; 10 positions agree with TRBD2. The CDR3 runs to 14 residues. Trimming cost V 8 bases and J 7 bases; bases outside gene matches: 11. The CDR3 here is CASLASGSGREQYF. As DNA, the CDR3 is TGTGCCAGCCTTGCTAGCGGGAGTGGTAGGGAGCAGTACTTC.

This clonotype was detected only a few times. The V call is TRBV10-2, the J call TRBJ2-5; D uncertain. V was pared by 7 bases and J by 2 bases, with 14 bases between. Germline V gene lookup returns CDR1 WSHSY and CDR2 SAAADI. The CDR3 contains 14 residues. CDR3 DNA sequence: TGCGCCAGCAACGGAGCAGGTGGGCAAGAGACCCAGTACTTC. Translated, it gives CASNGAGGQETQYF.

The chain employs TRBV29-1 and TRBJ1-3; D gene ambiguous. Deletions cut 0 bases from V and 4 bases from J, with 1 base between. The CDR3 contains 11 residues. Germline V gene lookup returns CDR1 SQVTM and CDR2 ANQGSEA. The CDR3 DNA reads as TGCAGCGTTGAAGAGGGAAACACCATATATTTT. Residues: CSVEEGNTIYF.

The chain employs TRBV29-1 and TRBJ1-1; weak D call: TRBD1 (5 bases). Germline CDR1 and CDR2: SQVTM and ANQGSEA. The CDR3 covers 13 residues. V lost 3 bases and J lost 5, with 13 bases in between. CDR3: CSVEGRVRTEAFF. CDR3 in DNA: TGCAGCGTTGAGGGCAGGGTGAGGACTGAAGCTTTCTTT.

This sequence joins TRBV30 and TRBJ1-2; 8 bases map to TRBD1. This CDR3 has 14 residues. Per germline, CDR1 GTSNPN and CDR2 SVGIG (reference sequence). The J segment lost 4 bases and the V segment lost 4 bases, leaving 8 bases of the junction unmatched. This chain's CDR3 is CAWNGGQAGYGYTF. DNA for the CDR3: TGTGCCTGGAACGGGGGACAGGCGGGCTATGGCTACACCTTC.

This clonotype showed up just a few times. This chain links TRBV15 with TRBJ2-5, with a tentative D call TRBD1 (6 bases). V dropped 7 bases and J dropped 5 bases, with 20 bases sitting between them. The CDR3 extends over 15 amino acids. The germline CDR1 and CDR2 sequences are LNHNV and YYDKDF (reference sequence). The CDR3 DNA follows: TGTGCCACCACCAAAGAGGGGGTCATTCGGGAGACCCAGTACTTC. Translation: CATTKEGVIRETQYF.

This chain links TRBV5-1 with TRBJ1-4; D might be TRBD1 (5 bases). Germline assignment: CDR1 SGHRS and CDR2 YFSETQ. The CDR3 consists of 14 residues. Deletions cut 0 bases from V and 6 bases from J, with 9 bases between. The CDR3 spells CASSLGGTDEKLFF. The CDR3 DNA is TGCGCCAGCAGCTTGGGAGGGACGGATGAAAAACTGTTTTTT. Using reference TRBV5-1 and TRBJ1-4 for the parts outside the CDR3, the full variable domain is KAGVTQTPRYLIKTRGQQVTLSCSPISGHRSVSWYQQTPGQGLQFLFEYFSETQRNKGNFPGRFSGRQFSNSRSEMNVSTLELGDSALYLCASSLGGTDEKLFFGSGTQLSVL.

CDR3 coding DNA: TGTGCCAGCAGCCTACGGGGTGTCTTTGGTGGGGAGCAGTACTTC. The encoded protein is CASSLRGVFGGEQYF. The chain joins TRBV14 to TRBJ2-5, with a possible D match to TRBD2 (5 bases). The CDR3 sequence is 15 residues long. From germline, CDR1 is SGHDN and CDR2 FVKESK. The V end lost 4 bases, the J end lost 11 bases, and 23 bases lay between the germline ends.

V and J are TRBV20-1 and TRBJ1-2; D is ambiguous. From germline, CDR1 is DFQATT and CDR2 SNEGSKA (reference sequence). The CDR3 covers 11 residues. V lost 8 bases, J lost 3 bases, and 10 bases lay in between. CDR3 residues: CSIRFDYGYTF. The CDR3 nucleotides are TGCAGTATACGATTTGACTATGGCTACACCTTC.

This clonotype showed up just a few times. This chain uses TRBV6-2 or TRBV6-3 with TRBJ2-1, with a possible D match to TRBD2 (6 bases). The CDR3 totals 14 residues. V was clipped by 3 bases and J by 8 bases, with 14 bases between them. Germline V gene sequence: CDR1 MNHEY, CDR2 SVGEGT. Here the CDR3 DNA reads TGTGCCAGCAGTTATGGGGACTCCTCTCATGAGCAGTTCTTC. It codes for CASSYGDSSHEQFF.

This clonotype was seen a handful of times. This chain joins TRBV12-3 or TRBV12-4 and TRBJ1-2, with D tentatively TRBD1 (5 bases). V lost 2 bases and J lost 4, with 14 bases in between. The CDR3 sequence is 15 residues long. CDR3 in DNA: TGTGCCAGCAGTTTATTGACAGACTGGGCCTATGGCTACACCTTC. Its protein is CASSLLTDWAYGYTF.

At least ten counts were recorded for this clonotype. V gene TRBV4-3 combines with J gene TRBJ2-7; TRBD2 matches 8 bases. The CDR3 consists of 15 residues. Germline loops: CDR1 LGHNA, CDR2 YSLEER. The ends lost 0 bases at V and 4 bases at J; junction bases unmatched: 5. The CDR3 coding sequence is TGCGCCAGCAGCCAAGAACCGGGAGGGCCATACGAGCAGTACTTC. This sequence encodes CASSQEPGGPYEQYF.

The chain carries TRBV20-1 and TRBJ2-5; 14 positions agree with TRBD2. The V segment lost 5 bases and the J segment 5 bases; nucleotides outside the gene matches: 4. The CDR3 runs 14 residues. The germline V gene encodes CDR1 DFQATT and CDR2 SNEGSKA (reference sequence). In DNA form, the CDR3 reads TGCAGTGCTGGGACTAGCGGGAGTAGGGAGACCCAGTACTTC. This gives the protein CSAGTSGSRETQYF.